A single sample is the source of the 18 T cell receptor beta chains below, sequenced in a study of T cells expressing NK-cell markers. TCRdb re-called the 5' RACE reads and gives one entry per CDR3 protein, without DNA. The sample has a few hundred thousand distinct CDR3 sequences. Sequenced: blood T cells: a sorted CD56 or NKG2C T cell subset, CD4+ or CD8+ T cells, or bulk PBMC T cells (not recorded which). Every receptor here comes from a man between 18 and 35 years old in good health.

This chain links TRBV4-3 with TRBJ2-5; there is no DNA to check the TCRdb D call of TRBD2. The CDR3 is 17 residues long. CDR1 and CDR2 (germline): LGHNA, YSLEER. This CDR3 reads CASSPFSGRAEQETQYF.

This rearrangement joins TRBV12-5 to TRBJ2-4; TCRdb's D call of TRBD1 is untestable without DNA. The CDR3 is made up of 14 amino acids. Germline V CDR1 and CDR2: LGHNT, FRNRAP. The CDR3 loop is CASGFTRGKNIQYF.

The chain has TRBV6-2 or TRBV6-3 and TRBJ2-4; the TCRdb D gene call, TRBD2, has no DNA to confirm it. CDR1 and CDR2 (germline): MNHEY, SVGEGT. The CDR3 sequence is 21 residues long. Here the CDR3 reads CASSYHYSGETSNLAKNIQYF.

This chain joins TRBV6-2 or TRBV6-3 and TRBJ2-2; absent DNA, TCRdb's TRBD1 call cannot be checked. This CDR3 is 15 amino acids long. Germline CDR1 and CDR2: MNHEY and SVGEGT. The CDR3 region is CASSSPQGNNGELFF.

J is TRBJ2-3 and V is TRBV3-1; TCRdb's assignment of TRBD1 cannot be checked, as there is no DNA. CDR3 length: 17 amino acids. CDR1 and CDR2 (germline): LGHDT, YNNKEL (reference sequence). The CDR3 sequence: CASSQAPPGQGGDTQYF.

This rearrangement joins TRBV12-3 or TRBV12-4 to TRBJ1-2. The CDR3 is made up of 14 amino acids. The CDR3 loop reads CASSPRRILDGYTF.

The chain carries TRBV5-4 and TRBJ2-6. CDR3 length: 13 amino acids. Germline assignment: CDR1 SGHNT and CDR2 YYREEE (reference sequence). CDR3 in amino acids: CALAVSGANVLTF.

J is TRBJ2-1 and V is TRBV5-5. From germline, CDR1 is SGHKS and CDR2 YYEKEE (reference sequence). The CDR3 has 14 amino acids. CDR3 amino acids: CASSLRLFGNEQFF.

This chain uses TRBV11-2 with TRBJ2-1; TCRdb selects TRBD2, and the lack of DNA leaves this call unchecked. Per germline, CDR1 SGHAT and CDR2 FQNNGV. The CDR3 is 14 residues long. CDR3: CASSLVASVYEQFF.

This sequence joins TRBV20-1 and TRBJ2-4; lacking DNA, the TRBD2 call made by TCRdb goes unchecked. Looked up from germline, CDR1 is DFQATT and CDR2 is SNEGSKA (reference sequence). This CDR3 has 15 residues. The CDR3 is CSATILAGGENIQYF.

V usage is TRBV12-3 or TRBV12-4 and J usage is TRBJ2-1; TCRdb gives TRBD1 as the D gene, but with no DNA this cannot be confirmed. This CDR3 spans 13 amino acids. This CDR3 reads CASTGSVEDEQFF.

The CDR3 loop is CASSLRAALNTEAFF. The V call is TRBV7-6, the J call TRBJ1-1; TCRdb outputs TRBD1, but without DNA this stays unchecked. There are 15 residues in the CDR3. The germline V gene has CDR1 SGHVS and CDR2 FNYEAQ.

This chain links TRBV4-2 with TRBJ2-7; TCRdb picks TRBD1, but there is no DNA to check that call. Per the germline V gene, CDR1 is LGHNA and CDR2 is YNFKEQ. The CDR3 sequence is 15 residues long. The CDR3 reads CASSQEGTALHEQYF.

The gene calls are TRBV30 and TRBJ1-1; TCRdb gives TRBD1 as the D gene, but with no DNA this cannot be confirmed. CDR1 and CDR2 from the germline V gene are GTSNPN and SVGIG (reference sequence). This CDR3 has 13 amino acids. The CDR3 loop reads CAWKNRGNTEAFF.

The rearrangement joins TRBV28 to TRBJ2-3; TCRdb outputs TRBD2, but without DNA this stays unchecked. This CDR3 has 16 residues. Germline V CDR1 and CDR2: MDHEN, SYDVKM. The CDR3 sequence is CASSFWAGGSRDTQYF.

This CDR3 is CASSQGSAHTYEQYF. V gene TRBV3-1 combines with J gene TRBJ2-7. The CDR3 spans 15 residues. Germline V gene sequence: CDR1 LGHDT, CDR2 YNNKEL (reference sequence).

V usage is TRBV11-3 and J usage is TRBJ2-1; the TCRdb call, TRBD2, lacks DNA for checking. Germline lookup yields CDR1 SGHNT and CDR2 YENEEA. The CDR3 is 16 residues long. The CDR3 here is CASSSEGGRAMNEQFF.

The chain links TRBV5-1 to TRBJ2-3; there is no DNA to check the TCRdb D call of TRBD1. The CDR3 loop spans 18 amino acids. Germline CDR1 reads SGHRS; CDR2 reads YFSETQ. The CDR3 is CASSLLSTGGGRTDTQYF.